This T cell receptor beta chain was observed in a study of shared clonotypes between healthy human individuals. Overall study findings and caveats: In this cohort, only blood was sampled, and tissue repertoires likely differ.

This clone is a singleton in its sample. What it recognizes is unknown. Sequencing used immunoSEQ multiplex PCR; TCRdb keeps in-frame clones, though not all of them. The data show 950,000 to 1,100,000 clones, with around 74% seen just once and approximately 1.5% held by the top ten. Germline-derived CDR1 and CDR2 are LNHDA and SQIVND (reference sequence). This CDR3 is 13 amino acids long. Trimming left V 4 bases short and J 5 bases short, with 9 bases between. The genes are TRBV19 and TRBJ1-3, with D maybe TRBD1 (5 bases). The TCR originated in a man aged 18 to 29 in good health. Sequenced sample: memory CD4+ T cells sorted from blood. Documented subset: CD45RA-negative fraction. CDR3 DNA sequence: TGTGCCAGTAGTACCACAGGCCGAAACACCATATATTTT. Translating it yields CASSTTGRNTIYF.